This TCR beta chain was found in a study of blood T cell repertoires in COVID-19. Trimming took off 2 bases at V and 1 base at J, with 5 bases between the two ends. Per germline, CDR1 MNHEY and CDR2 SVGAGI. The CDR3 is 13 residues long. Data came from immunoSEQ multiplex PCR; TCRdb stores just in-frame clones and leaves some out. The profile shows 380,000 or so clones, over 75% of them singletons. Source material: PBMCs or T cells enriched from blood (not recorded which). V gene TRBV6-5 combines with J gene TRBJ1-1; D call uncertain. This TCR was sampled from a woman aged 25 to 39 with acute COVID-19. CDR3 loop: CASSYIRNTEAFF. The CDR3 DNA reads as TGTGCCAGCAGTTACATCCGGAACACTGAAGCTTTCTTT.